The source of this T cell receptor beta chain is a study of blood T cell repertoires in COVID-19. Study in general: COVID-19 samples collected from the United States, Italy and Spain covered acute and convalescent phases.

Those who participated ranged in age from about 18 to 89 years and resided in 20 to 30 US areas. Source study methods: Estimation of nucleated cell counts relied on the amplification of reference gene primers. The assay was immunoSEQ multiplex PCR, and TCRdb's table has in-frame clones only and misses some. V and J calls and clone size are given by that table; D and trimming were obtained from the DNA. The sample comprises fewer than 250,000 clones, about 80% of which are singletons, and 3% to 4% rests with the top ten. Germline loops: CDR1 SEHNR, CDR2 FQNEAQ (reference sequence). Trimming at V came to 1 base and at J to 4 bases, leaving 7 bases not matched to a gene. The CDR3 is made up of 16 amino acids.

The receptor's source is a middle-aged woman who had been exposed to COVID-19. The sample consisted of PBMCs or T cells enriched from blood (not recorded which). The chain recombines TRBV7-9 with TRBJ2-1; 7 bases are shared with TRBD1. CDR3 bases: TGTGCCAGCAGCTTAGTCGCAGGGGGAGAATACAATGAGCAGTTCTTC. Its protein is CASSLVAGGEYNEQFF.